These 23 T cell receptor beta chains were all obtained from the same sample, sequenced in a study of blood T cell repertoires in COVID-19. Profiling relied on immunoSEQ multiplex PCR, and the TCRdb table lists in-frame clones only, not all of them. The profile shows approximately 230,000 clones, about 86% of them singletons. Sequencing was performed on peripheral blood. Every receptor here comes from an elderly man with acute or convalescent COVID-19.

The chain has TRBV9 and TRBJ2-3, with TRBD1 as a possible D gene (5 bases). Germline CDR1 SGDLS, CDR2 YYNGEE. This CDR3 contains 16 residues. The V end lost 0 bases, the J end lost 6 bases, and 17 bases lay between the germline ends. The CDR3 protein is CASSVGGAGRVDTQYF. The CDR3 nucleotides are TGTGCCAGCAGCGTAGGAGGTGCCGGCAGGGTTGATACGCAGTATTTT.

The rearrangement links TRBV6-1 to TRBJ2-5; 9 bases fit TRBD2. The CDR3 loop spans 13 amino acids. From germline, CDR1 is MNHNS and CDR2 SASEGT. Germline trimming cut 8 bases from V and 2 bases from J; bases unmatched to any gene: 3. The CDR3 reads CASLAGGQETQYF. The DNA of the CDR3 is TGTGCCAGCCTCGCGGGGGGGCAAGAGACCCAGTACTTC.

CDR3 sequence: CATSEGDSLKHF. Written as DNA, the CDR3 is TGTGCCACCAGTGAGGGGGACAGCCTTAAGCATTTT. This sequence joins TRBV24-1 and TRBJ1-5; 7 bases align to TRBD1. The length of the CDR3 is 12 residues. Germline CDR1 reads KGHDR; CDR2 reads SFDVKD. V dropped 4 bases and J dropped 14; count of bases not matched to a gene: 7.

V and J are TRBV7-9 and TRBJ1-5; TRBD1 aligns across 8 bases. Germline V CDR1 and CDR2: SEHNR, FQNEAQ (reference sequence). The CDR3 extends over 17 amino acids. With V trimmed by 5 bases and J by 0 bases, 9 bases remained unmatched. CDR3 protein: CASSPGSTGASNQPQHF. CDR3 DNA: TGTGCCAGCAGCCCGGGGTCGACAGGGGCTAGCAATCAGCCCCAGCATTTT.

The chain joins TRBV9 to TRBJ1-6; no reliable D call. CDR3 size: 15 residues. Germline CDR1 SGDLS, CDR2 YYNGEE. Trimming pared 4 bases from V and 9 bases from J, leaving 17 bases between. The CDR3 loop is CASSPDGERVSPLHF. DNA for the CDR3: TGTGCCAGCAGCCCAGACGGGGAAAGGGTTTCACCCCTCCACTTT.

This clone came up once. V usage is TRBV5-1 and J usage is TRBJ2-2; 14 nucleotides line up with TRBD2. The CDR3 consists of 17 residues. V trimming: 6 bases; J trimming: 6 bases; junction bases outside the gene matches: 10. In germline, CDR1 is SGHRS, CDR2 YFSETQ. CDR3 coding DNA: TGCGCCAGCACAGAGACTAGCGGGAGGGCCTTTCCCGGGGAGCTGTTTTTT. This gives the protein CASTETSGRAFPGELFF.

This rearrangement joins TRBV5-1 to TRBJ2-3, with 10 bases matching TRBD2. Germline CDR1 and CDR2: SGHRS and YFSETQ. The J segment lost 14 bases and the V segment lost 4 bases, leaving 13 bases of the junction unmatched. CDR3 length equals 14 residues. The CDR3 is CASSAHLTGTSVYF. The CDR3 bases are TGCGCCAGCAGCGCACACCTAACCGGGACTAGCGTGTATTTT. Complete variable domain (other parts from reference TRBV5-1 and TRBJ2-3): KAGVTQTPRYLIKTRGQQVTLSCSPISGHRSVSWYQQTPGQGLQFLFEYFSETQRNKGNFPGRFSGRQFSNSRSEMNVSTLELGDSALYLCASSAHLTGTSVYFGPGTRLTVL.

This CDR3 reads CASSEGAPGGRRWQPQHF. The CDR3 nucleotides are TGTGCCAGCAGTGAAGGGGCTCCGGGAGGCCGGAGGTGGCAGCCCCAGCATTTT. The chain employs TRBV6-1 and TRBJ1-5; unclear D gene. Looked up from germline, CDR1 is MNHNS and CDR2 is SASEGT. The CDR3 length is 18 residues. V lost 1 base to trimming and J lost 7 bases, with 23 bases between them.

The chain is built from TRBV5-5 and TRBJ2-6; D is perhaps TRBD1 (5 bases). With 0 bases removed from V and 0 bases from J, the gap between germline ends came to 16 bases. CDR3 length equals 19 residues. Germline CDR1 reads SGHKS; CDR2 reads YYEKEE (reference sequence). Here the CDR3 DNA reads TGTGCCAGCAGCTTGGATTGGCCAGGGCCTATCTCTGGGGCCAACGTCCTGACTTTC. Protein sequence: CASSLDWPGPISGANVLTF.

This chain joins TRBV18 and TRBJ2-1, with D maybe TRBD2 (5 bases). The CDR3 runs to 16 residues. V was pared by 2 bases and J by 6 bases, with 17 bases between. Germline-derived CDR1 and CDR2 are KGHSH and LQKENI. The CDR3 region is CASSPNLPGGGNEQFF. The CDR3 DNA sequence: TGTGCCAGCTCACCAAATCTCCCAGGCGGAGGCAATGAGCAGTTCTTC.

The chain joins TRBV7-2 to TRBJ1-2; D remains ambiguous. The CDR3 length is 14 residues. Germline V gene sequence: CDR1 SGHTA, CDR2 FQGNSA. Trimming stripped 1 base from V and 1 base from J, with 7 bases between. CDR3 bases: TGTGCCAGCAGCTTAGGTCCCTTTAACTATGGCTACACCTTC. Translated, it gives CASSLGPFNYGYTF.

The J gene is TRBJ2-1, the V gene TRBV2, with D perhaps matching TRBD2 (5 bases). CDR1 is SNHLY and CDR2 is FYNNEI in the germline V gene. The V and J ends lost 6 bases and 7 bases respectively, with 16 bases between them. This CDR3 comprises 14 residues. The DNA for the CDR3 is TGTGCCAGCAGCGAGGGAATAATGAGTAATGAGCAGTTCTTC. Translated: CASSEGIMSNEQFF.

This clone was picked up one time. The V gene is TRBV28, the J gene TRBJ2-7; tentative D call: TRBD1 (5 bases). Per germline, CDR1 MDHEN and CDR2 SYDVKM. This CDR3 region has 14 residues. V was trimmed by 2 bases and J by 4 bases, leaving 12 bases between them. For the CDR3, the DNA is TGTGCCAGCAGTTTAAGGGGTGAGGATTACGAGCAGTACTTC. The encoded protein is CASSLRGEDYEQYF.

V usage is TRBV18 and J usage is TRBJ2-7; 8 bases fit TRBD1. The CDR3 is 14 residues long. The junction had 4 bases not matched to a gene; V was cut back by 3 bases and J by 3 bases. CDR1 KGHSH and CDR2 LQKENI come from the germline V gene. As DNA, the CDR3 is TGTGCCAGCTCACCGGCAGGGGGCTTCTACGAGCAGTACTTC. It translates to CASSPAGGFYEQYF.

At least ten counts were recorded for this clone. V gene TRBV24-1 combines with J gene TRBJ2-1, with 9 positions matching TRBD1. The germline CDR1 and CDR2 sequences are KGHDR and SFDVKD. The junction had 7 bases not matched to a gene; V was cut back by 5 bases and J by 12 bases. The CDR3 extends over 13 amino acids. CDR3 loop: CATSVTGGEGQFF. The DNA for the CDR3 is TGTGCCACCAGTGTGACAGGGGGAGAGGGGCAGTTCTTC.

The V call is TRBV2, the J call TRBJ1-2; D possibly corresponds to TRBD1 (5 bases). CDR1 and CDR2 from the germline V gene are SNHLY and FYNNEI. The V end lost 3 bases, the J end lost 7 bases, and 15 bases lay between the germline ends. This CDR3 has 14 amino acids. The CDR3 bases are TGTGCCAGCAGTGAGAATCCAGGGTTGGGTGGCTACACCTTC. Translated: CASSENPGLGGYTF. Filled out from reference TRBV2 and TRBJ1-2, the complete variable domain reads EPEVTQTPSHQVTQMGQEVILRCVPISNHLYFYWYRQILGQKVEFLVSFYNNEISEKSEIFDDQFSVERPDGSNFTLKIRSTKLEDSAMYFCASSENPGLGGYTFGSGTRLTVV.

The J gene is TRBJ1-5, the V gene TRBV19; weak D call: TRBD1 (5 bases). The germline V and J ends were trimmed by 6 bases and 6 bases, with 15 bases remaining between them. From germline, CDR1 is LNHDA and CDR2 SQIVND (reference sequence). This CDR3 has 14 residues. CDR3: CASRTRAPSQPQHF. The CDR3 DNA sequence: TGTGCCAGTAGGACCAGGGCCCCGAGTCAGCCCCAGCATTTT.

The V gene is TRBV30, the J gene TRBJ1-2; D might be TRBD1 (6 bases). The CDR3 consists of 13 residues. The germline V gene has CDR1 GTSNPN and CDR2 SVGIG (reference sequence). The V end was cut by 1 base, the J end by 5 bases, with 11 bases between. CDR3 loop: CAWSEQGRYGYTF. The CDR3 DNA reads TGTGCCTGGAGTGAACAGGGACGTTATGGCTACACCTTC.

The chain combines TRBV18 with TRBJ2-7; D uncertain. The germline CDR1 and CDR2 sequences are KGHSH and LQKENI. This CDR3 comprises 14 residues. The germline V and J ends were trimmed by 2 bases and 6 bases, with 14 bases remaining between them. The CDR3 is CASSPRLEASEQYF. In nucleotides, the CDR3 is TGTGCCAGCTCACCAAGACTGGAAGCAAGCGAGCAGTACTTC.

The rearrangement uses TRBV4-1 and TRBJ1-2; D uncertain. Looked up from germline, CDR1 is MGHRA and CDR2 is YSYEKL. V lost 0 bases to trimming and J lost 3 bases, with 8 bases between them. The CDR3 totals 14 residues. In nucleotides, the CDR3 is TGCGCCAGCAGCCAAGACTTCGGGTACTATGGCTACACCTTC. It specifies CASSQDFGYYGYTF.

The chain joins TRBV7-8 to TRBJ2-1; TRBD1 is a possible D gene (5 bases). With 5 bases removed from V and 6 bases from J, the gap between germline ends came to 20 bases. The CDR3 is 16 amino acids. Germline V gene sequence: CDR1 SGHVS, CDR2 FQNEAQ. For the CDR3, the DNA is TGTGCCAGCAGCCCTTACGGCAGGGAAGGCTTCAATGAGCAGTTCTTC. Translation: CASSPYGREGFNEQFF.

The chain links TRBV10-3 to TRBJ1-1; D unresolved. V was shortened by 2 bases and J by 7 bases, with 11 bases between the two germline ends. The CDR3 extends over 13 amino acids. CDR1 is ENHRY, CDR2 SYGVKD, per germline. The CDR3 region is CAISEPGRDEAFF. CDR3 DNA: TGTGCCATCAGTGAGCCAGGACGGGATGAAGCTTTCTTT.

The CDR3 DNA is TGTGCCAGCAGTTTGGCAGGGAACTATGGCTACACCTTC. This gives the protein CASSLAGNYGYTF. The chain recombines TRBV28 with TRBJ1-2, with D possibly matching TRBD1 (5 bases). CDR3 length equals 13 residues. Germline V gene data show CDR1 as MDHEN and CDR2 as SYDVKM. Trimming took 3 bases from V and 2 from J, leaving 7 bases between them.